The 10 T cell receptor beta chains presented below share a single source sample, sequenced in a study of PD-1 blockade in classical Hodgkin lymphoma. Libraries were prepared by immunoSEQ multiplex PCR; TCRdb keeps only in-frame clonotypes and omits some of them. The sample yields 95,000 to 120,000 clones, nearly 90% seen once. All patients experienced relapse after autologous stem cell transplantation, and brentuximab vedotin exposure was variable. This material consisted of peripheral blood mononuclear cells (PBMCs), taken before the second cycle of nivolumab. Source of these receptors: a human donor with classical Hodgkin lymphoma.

CDR3 in amino acids: CASSTAGGNYNEQFF. The CDR3 bases are TGTGCCAGCAGTACGGCGGGAGGGAACTACAATGAGCAGTTCTTC. This chain links TRBV6-4 with TRBJ2-1, with TRBD2 matching 9 bases. This CDR3 is 15 amino acids long. Trimming removed 5 bases from V and 3 bases from J; junction bases left unmatched: 5. Germline assignment: CDR1 MRHNA and CDR2 SNTAGT.

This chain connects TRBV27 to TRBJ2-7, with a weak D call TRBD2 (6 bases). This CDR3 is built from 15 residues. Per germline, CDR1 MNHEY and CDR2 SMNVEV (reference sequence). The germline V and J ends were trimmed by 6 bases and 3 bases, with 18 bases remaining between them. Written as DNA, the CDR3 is TGTGCCAGCAGGGTTTTCGGGGGAGTTGGCTACGAGCAGTACTTC. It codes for CASRVFGGVGYEQYF.

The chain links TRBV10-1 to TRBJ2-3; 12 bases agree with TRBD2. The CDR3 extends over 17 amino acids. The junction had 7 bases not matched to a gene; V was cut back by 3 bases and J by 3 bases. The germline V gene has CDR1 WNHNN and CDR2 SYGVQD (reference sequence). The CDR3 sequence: CASSDGTSGFDTDTQYF. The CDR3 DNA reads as TGCGCCAGCAGTGATGGGACTAGCGGGTTTGATACAGATACGCAGTATTTT.

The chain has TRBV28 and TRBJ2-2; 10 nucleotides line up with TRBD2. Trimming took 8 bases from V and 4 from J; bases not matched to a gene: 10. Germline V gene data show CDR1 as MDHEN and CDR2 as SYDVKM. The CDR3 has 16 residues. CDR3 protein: CASRDSSGSFTGELFF. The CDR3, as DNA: TGTGCCAGCCGAGACTCTAGCGGGAGTTTCACCGGGGAGCTGTTTTTT.

The CDR3 spells CASSLNIEKLFF. CDR3 in DNA: TGTGCCAGCAGCCTGAACATTGAAAAACTGTTTTTT. V and J are TRBV7-9 and TRBJ1-4, with unresolved D. The CDR3 is 12 residues long. Germline V gene lookup returns CDR1 SEHNR and CDR2 FQNEAQ (reference sequence). The ends were cut back, 5 bases at V and 7 bases at J, with 8 bases in the middle.

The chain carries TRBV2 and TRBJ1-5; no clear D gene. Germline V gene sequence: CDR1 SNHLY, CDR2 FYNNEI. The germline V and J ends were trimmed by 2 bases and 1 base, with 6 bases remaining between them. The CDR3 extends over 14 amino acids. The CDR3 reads CASSEKDSNQPQHF. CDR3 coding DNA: TGTGCCAGCAGTGAAAAGGACAGCAATCAGCCCCAGCATTTT.

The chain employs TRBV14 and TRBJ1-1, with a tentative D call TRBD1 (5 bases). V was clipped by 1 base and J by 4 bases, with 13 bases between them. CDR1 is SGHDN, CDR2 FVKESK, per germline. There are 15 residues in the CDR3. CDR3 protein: CASSQVGPGGTEAFF. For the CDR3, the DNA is TGTGCCAGCAGCCAAGTGGGACCGGGGGGCACTGAAGCTTTCTTT.

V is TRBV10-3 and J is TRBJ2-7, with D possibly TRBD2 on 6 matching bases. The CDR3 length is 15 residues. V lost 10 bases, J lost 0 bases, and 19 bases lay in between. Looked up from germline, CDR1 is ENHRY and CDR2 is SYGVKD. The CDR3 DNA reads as TGTGCCACCCTGGGGCGGGAACGGACCTCCTACGAGCAGTACTTC. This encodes CATLGRERTSYEQYF.

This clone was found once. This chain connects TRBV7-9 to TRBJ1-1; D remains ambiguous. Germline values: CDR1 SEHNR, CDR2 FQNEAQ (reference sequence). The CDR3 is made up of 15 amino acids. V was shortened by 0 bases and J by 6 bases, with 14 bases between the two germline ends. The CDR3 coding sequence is TGTGCCAGCAGCTTAGCCGTCGGCAGGAGCCCTGAAGCTTTCTTT. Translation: CASSLAVGRSPEAFF.

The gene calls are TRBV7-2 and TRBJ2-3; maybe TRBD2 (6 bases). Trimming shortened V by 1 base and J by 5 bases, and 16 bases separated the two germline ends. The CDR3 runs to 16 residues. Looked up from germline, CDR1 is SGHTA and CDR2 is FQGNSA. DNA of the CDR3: TGTGCCAGCAGCTTAGGCGGGCGGGACGGGAAAGATACGCAGTATTTT. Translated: CASSLGGRDGKDTQYF.